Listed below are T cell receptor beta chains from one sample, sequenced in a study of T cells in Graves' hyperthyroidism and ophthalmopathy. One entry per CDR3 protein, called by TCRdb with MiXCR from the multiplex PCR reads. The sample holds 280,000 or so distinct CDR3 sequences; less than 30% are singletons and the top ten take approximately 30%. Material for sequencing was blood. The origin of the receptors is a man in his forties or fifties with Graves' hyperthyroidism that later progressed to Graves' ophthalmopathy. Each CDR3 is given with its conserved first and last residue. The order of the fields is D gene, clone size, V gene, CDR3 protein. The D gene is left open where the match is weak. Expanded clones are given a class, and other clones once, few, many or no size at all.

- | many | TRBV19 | CASSMGGVNTEAFF
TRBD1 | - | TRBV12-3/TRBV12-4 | CASSKGQNSNQPQHF
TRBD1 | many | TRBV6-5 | CASSYKWTGKNTEAFF
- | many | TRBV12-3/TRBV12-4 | CASSLAEAGQPQHF
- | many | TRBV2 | CASSTRTRRTYGYTF
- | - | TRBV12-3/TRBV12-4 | CASSFLGGEQFF
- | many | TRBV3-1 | CASSHTNSPLHF
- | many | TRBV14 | CASSLPYSGNTIYF
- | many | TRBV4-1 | CASSQIEGGGGVSFF
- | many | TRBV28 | CASNRENQPQHF